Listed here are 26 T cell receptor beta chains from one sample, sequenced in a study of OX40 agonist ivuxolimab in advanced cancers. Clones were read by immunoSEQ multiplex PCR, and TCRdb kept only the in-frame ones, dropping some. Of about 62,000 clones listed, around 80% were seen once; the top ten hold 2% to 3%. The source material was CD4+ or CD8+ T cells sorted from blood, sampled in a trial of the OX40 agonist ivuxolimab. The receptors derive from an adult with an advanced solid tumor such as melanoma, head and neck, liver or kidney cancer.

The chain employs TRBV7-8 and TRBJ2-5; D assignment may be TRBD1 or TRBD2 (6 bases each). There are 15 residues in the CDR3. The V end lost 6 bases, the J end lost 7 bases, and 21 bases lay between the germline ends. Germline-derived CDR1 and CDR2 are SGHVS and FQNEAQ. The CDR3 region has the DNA TGTGCCAGCAGTTGGATGACAGGTTTGGGGGGGACCCAGTACTTC. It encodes CASSWMTGLGGTQYF.

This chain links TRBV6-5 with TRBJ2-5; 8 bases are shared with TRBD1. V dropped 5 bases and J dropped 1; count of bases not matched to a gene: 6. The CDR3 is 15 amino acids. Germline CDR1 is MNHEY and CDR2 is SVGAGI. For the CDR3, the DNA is TGTGCCAGCAGTACGGACAGGGCACCCCAAGAGACCCAGTACTTC. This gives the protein CASSTDRAPQETQYF.

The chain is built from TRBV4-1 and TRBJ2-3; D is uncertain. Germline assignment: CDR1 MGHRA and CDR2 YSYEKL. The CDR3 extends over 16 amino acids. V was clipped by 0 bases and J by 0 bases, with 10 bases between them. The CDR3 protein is CASSQDRALSTDTQYF. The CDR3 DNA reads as TGCGCCAGCAGCCAAGATCGAGCGTTGAGCACAGATACGCAGTATTTT.

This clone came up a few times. CDR3 in amino acids: CASSPAGSIWPQHF. CDR3 sequence (DNA): TGTGCCAGCTCACCAGCCGGATCAATTTGGCCCCAGCATTTT. The chain couples TRBV18 to TRBJ1-5; D gene unclear. V was shortened by 2 bases and J by 9 bases, with 14 bases between the two germline ends. This CDR3 spans 14 amino acids. CDR1 is KGHSH, CDR2 LQKENI, per germline. The whole variable domain, remainder taken from reference TRBV18 and TRBJ1-5, is NAGVMQNPRHLVRRRGQEARLRCSPMKGHSHVYWYRQLPEEGLKFMVYLQKENIIDESGMPKERFSAEFPKEGPSILRIQQVVRGDSAAYFCASSPAGSIWPQHFGDGTRLSIL.

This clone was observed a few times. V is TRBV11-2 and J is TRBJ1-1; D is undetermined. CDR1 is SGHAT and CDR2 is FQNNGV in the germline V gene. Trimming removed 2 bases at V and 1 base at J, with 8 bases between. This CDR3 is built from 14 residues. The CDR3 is CASSLYTANTEAFF. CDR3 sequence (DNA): TGTGCCAGCAGCTTATACACGGCGAACACTGAAGCTTTCTTT. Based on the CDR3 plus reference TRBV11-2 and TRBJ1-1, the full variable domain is EAGVAQSPRYKIIEKRQSVAFWCNPISGHATLYWYQQILGQGPKLLIQFQNNGVVDDSQLPKDRFSAERLKGVDSTLKIQPAKLEDSAVYLCASSLYTANTEAFFGQGTRLTVV.

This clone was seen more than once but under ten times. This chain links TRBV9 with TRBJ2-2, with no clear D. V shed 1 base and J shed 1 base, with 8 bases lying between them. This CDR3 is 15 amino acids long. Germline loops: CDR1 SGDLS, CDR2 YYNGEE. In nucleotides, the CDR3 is TGTGCCAGCAGCGTAAACTTCTGGAACACCGGGGAGCTGTTTTTT. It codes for CASSVNFWNTGELFF. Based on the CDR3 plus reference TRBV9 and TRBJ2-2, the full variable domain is DSGVTQTPKHLITATGQRVTLRCSPRSGDLSVYWYQQSLDQGLQFLIQYYNGEERAKGNILERFSAQQFPDLHSELNLSSLELGDSALYFCASSVNFWNTGELFFGEGSRLTVL.

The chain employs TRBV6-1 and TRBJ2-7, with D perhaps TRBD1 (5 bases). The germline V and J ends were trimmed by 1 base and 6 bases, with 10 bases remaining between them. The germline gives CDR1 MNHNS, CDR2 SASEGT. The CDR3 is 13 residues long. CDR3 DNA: TGTGCCAGCAGTGAAGTGACAGTAAGCGAGCAGTACTTC. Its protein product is CASSEVTVSEQYF.

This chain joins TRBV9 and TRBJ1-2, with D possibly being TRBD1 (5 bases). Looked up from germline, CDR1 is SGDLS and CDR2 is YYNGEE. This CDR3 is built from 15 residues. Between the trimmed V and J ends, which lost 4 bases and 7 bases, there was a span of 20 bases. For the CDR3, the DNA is TGTGCCAGCAGCTTGACGAGTTTTGGGGGGAGTGGCTACACCTTC. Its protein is CASSLTSFGGSGYTF.

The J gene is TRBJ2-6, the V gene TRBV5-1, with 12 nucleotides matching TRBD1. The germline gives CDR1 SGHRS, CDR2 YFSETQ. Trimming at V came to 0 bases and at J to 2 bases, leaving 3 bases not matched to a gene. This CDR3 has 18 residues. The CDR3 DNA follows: TGCGCCAGCAGCTTGGTGGGACAGGGGGCCGCTGGGGCCAACGTCCTGACTTTC. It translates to CASSLVGQGAAGANVLTF.

DNA of the CDR3: TGTGCCAGCAGTTACTCCCAAGGAAACACCATATATTTT. Protein: CASSYSQGNTIYF. This chain links TRBV6-5 with TRBJ1-3; D is undetermined. Germline CDR1 and CDR2: MNHEY and SVGAGI. The ends were cut back, 0 bases at V and 4 bases at J, with 4 bases in the middle. The length of the CDR3 is 13 residues.

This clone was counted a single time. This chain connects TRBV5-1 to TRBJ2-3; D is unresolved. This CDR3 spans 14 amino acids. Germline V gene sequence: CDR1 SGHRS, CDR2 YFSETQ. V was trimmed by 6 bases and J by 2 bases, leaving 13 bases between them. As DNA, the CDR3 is TGCGCCAGCACCCGAGAGACCCCCACAGATACGCAGTATTTT. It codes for CASTRETPTDTQYF.

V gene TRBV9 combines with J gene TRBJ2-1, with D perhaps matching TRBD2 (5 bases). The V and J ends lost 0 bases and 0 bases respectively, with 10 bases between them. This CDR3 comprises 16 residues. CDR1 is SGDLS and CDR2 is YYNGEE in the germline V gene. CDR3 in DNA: TGTGCCAGCAGCGTAGCTACGGGGAGCTCCTACAATGAGCAGTTCTTC. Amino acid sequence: CASSVATGSSYNEQFF.

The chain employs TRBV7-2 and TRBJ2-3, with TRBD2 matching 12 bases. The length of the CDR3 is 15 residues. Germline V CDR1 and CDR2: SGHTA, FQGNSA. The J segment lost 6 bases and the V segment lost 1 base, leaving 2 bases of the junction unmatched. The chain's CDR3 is CASSLGLAGVDTQYF. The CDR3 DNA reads TGTGCCAGCAGCTTAGGACTAGCGGGGGTTGATACGCAGTATTTT.

CDR3 in amino acids: CASSREGEAFF. In DNA form, the CDR3 reads TGTGCCAGTAGTAGGGAGGGGGAAGCTTTCTTT. V gene TRBV19 combines with J gene TRBJ1-1, with D possibly being TRBD1 (5 bases). Trimming removed 4 bases from V and 8 bases from J, with 8 bases in between. CDR3 length: 11 amino acids. Germline V gives CDR1 LNHDA, CDR2 SQIVND (reference sequence).

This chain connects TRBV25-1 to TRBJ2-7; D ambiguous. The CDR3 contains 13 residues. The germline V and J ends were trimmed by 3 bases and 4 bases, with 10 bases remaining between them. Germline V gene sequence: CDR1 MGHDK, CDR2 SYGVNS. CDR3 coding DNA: TGTGCCAGCAGTGAGCAAGGAGCGTACGAGCAGTACTTC. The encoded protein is CASSEQGAYEQYF.

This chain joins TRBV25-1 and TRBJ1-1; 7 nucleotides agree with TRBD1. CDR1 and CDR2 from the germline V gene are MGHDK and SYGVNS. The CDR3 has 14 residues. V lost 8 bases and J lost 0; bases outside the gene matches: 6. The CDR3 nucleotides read TGTGCCAGCCGATCCGACAGGGTGAACACTGAAGCTTTCTTT. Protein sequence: CASRSDRVNTEAFF. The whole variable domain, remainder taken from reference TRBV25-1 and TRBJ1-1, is EADIYQTPRYLVIGTGKKITLECSQTMGHDKMYWYQQDPGMELHLIHYSYGVNSTEKGDLSSESTVSRIRTEHFPLTLESARPSHTSQYLCASRSDRVNTEAFFGQGTRLTVV.

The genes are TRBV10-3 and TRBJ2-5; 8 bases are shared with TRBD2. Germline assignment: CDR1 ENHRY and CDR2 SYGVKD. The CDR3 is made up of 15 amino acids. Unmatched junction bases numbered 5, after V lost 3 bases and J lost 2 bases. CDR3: CAISEPGLEQETQYF. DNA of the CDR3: TGTGCCATCAGTGAACCGGGACTAGAGCAAGAGACCCAGTACTTC.

CDR3 nucleotide sequence: TGTGCCAGCAGCCTCTACAGGGACACTGAAGCTTTCTTT. Its protein product is CASSLYRDTEAFF. The chain carries TRBV14 and TRBJ1-1; perhaps TRBD1 as D (6 bases). The germline gives CDR1 SGHDN, CDR2 FVKESK. This CDR3 has 13 amino acids. V lost 4 bases to trimming and J lost 3 bases, with 9 bases between them.

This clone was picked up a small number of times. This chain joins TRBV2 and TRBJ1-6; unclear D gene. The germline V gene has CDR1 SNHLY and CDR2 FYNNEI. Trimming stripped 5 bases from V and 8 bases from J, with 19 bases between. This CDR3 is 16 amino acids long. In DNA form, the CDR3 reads TGTGCCAGCAGTCCCACCGAATTGACGGGTTATTCACCCCTCCACTTT. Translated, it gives CASSPTELTGYSPLHF.

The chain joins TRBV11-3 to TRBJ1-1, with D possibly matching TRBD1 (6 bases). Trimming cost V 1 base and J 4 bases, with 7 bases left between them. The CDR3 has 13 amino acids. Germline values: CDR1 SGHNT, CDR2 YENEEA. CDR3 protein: CASSLGTVTEAFF. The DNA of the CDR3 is TGTGCCAGCAGCTTAGGGACAGTCACTGAAGCTTTCTTT.

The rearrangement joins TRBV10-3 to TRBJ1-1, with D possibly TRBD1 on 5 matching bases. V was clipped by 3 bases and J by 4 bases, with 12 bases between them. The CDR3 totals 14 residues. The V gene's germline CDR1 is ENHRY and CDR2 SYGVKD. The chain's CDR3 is CAISDTSRGTEAFF. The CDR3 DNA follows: TGTGCCATCAGTGATACATCAAGGGGCACTGAAGCTTTCTTT.

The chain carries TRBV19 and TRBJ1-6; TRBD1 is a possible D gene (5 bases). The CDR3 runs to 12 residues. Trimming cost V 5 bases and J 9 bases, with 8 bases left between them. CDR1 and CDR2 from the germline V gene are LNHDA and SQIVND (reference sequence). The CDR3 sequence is CASSRGLSPLHF. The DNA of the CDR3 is TGTGCCAGTAGTCGGGGCCTTTCACCCCTCCACTTT.

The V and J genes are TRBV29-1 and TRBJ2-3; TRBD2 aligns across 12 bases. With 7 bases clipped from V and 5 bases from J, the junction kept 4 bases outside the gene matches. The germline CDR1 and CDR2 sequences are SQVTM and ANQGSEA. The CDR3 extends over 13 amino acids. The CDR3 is CSAPTSGGDTQYF. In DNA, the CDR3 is TGCAGCGCCCCGACTAGCGGGGGAGATACGCAGTATTTT.

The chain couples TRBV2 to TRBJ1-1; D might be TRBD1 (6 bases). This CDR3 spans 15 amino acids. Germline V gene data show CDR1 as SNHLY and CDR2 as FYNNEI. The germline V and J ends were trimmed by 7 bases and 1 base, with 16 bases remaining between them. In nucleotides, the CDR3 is TGTGCCAGCATTATACCGGGACACAAGAACACTGAAGCTTTCTTT. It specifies CASIIPGHKNTEAFF.

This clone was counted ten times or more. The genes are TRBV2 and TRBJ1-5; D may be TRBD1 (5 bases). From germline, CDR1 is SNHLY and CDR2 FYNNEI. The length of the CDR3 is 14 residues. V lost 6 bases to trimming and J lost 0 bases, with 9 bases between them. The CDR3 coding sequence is TGTGCCAGCAGAGCCGACAGTAGCAATCAGCCCCAGCATTTT. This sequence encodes CASRADSSNQPQHF.

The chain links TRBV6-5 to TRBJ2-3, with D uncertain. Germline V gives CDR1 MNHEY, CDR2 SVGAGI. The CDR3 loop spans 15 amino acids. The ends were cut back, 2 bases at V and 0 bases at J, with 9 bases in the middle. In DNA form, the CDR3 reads TGTGCCAGCAGTTACGAGGCGCGAAGCACAGATACGCAGTATTTT. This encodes CASSYEARSTDTQYF.